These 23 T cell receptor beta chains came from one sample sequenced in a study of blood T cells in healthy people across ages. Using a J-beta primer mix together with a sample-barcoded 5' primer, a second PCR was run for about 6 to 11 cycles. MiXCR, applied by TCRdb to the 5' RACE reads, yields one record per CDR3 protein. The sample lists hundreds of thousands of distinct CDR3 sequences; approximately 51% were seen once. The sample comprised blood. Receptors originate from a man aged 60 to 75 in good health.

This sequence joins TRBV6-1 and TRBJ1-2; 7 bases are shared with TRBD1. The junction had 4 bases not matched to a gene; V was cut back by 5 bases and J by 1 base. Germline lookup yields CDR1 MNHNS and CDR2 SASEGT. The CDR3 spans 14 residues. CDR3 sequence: CASSTGVFNYGYTF. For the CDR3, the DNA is TGTGCCAGCAGTACAGGGGTCTTTAACTATGGCTACACCTTC.

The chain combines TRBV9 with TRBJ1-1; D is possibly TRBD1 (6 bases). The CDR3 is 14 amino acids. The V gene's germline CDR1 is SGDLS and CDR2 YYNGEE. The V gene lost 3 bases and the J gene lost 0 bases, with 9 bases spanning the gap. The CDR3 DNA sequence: TGTGCCAGCAGCGAGGGGGATATGAACACTGAAGCTTTCTTT. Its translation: CASSEGDMNTEAFF.

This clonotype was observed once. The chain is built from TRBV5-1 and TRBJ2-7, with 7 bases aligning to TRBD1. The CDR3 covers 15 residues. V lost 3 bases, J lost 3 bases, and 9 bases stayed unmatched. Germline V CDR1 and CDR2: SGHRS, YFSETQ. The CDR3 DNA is TGCGCCAGCAGCTCATATCGGGGACAGAACTACGAGCAGTACTTC. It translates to CASSSYRGQNYEQYF.

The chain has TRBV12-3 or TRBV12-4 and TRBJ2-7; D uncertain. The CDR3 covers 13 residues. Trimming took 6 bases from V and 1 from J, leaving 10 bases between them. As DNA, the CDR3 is TGTGCCAGCAGACCCGACATATCCTACGAGCAGTACTTC. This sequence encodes CASRPDISYEQYF.

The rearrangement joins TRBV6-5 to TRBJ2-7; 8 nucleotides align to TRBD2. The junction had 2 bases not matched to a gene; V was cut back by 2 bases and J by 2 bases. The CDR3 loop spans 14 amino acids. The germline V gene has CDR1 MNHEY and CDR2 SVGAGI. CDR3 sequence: CASSYARGAYEQYF. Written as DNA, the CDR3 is TGTGCCAGCAGTTACGCGCGGGGGGCCTACGAGCAGTACTTC.

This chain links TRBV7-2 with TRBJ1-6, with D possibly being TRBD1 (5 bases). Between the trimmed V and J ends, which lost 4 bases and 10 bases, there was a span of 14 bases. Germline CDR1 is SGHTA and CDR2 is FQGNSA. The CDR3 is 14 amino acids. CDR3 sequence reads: CASSSRDGQSPLHF. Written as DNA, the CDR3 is TGTGCCAGCAGCTCCCGGGACGGGCAATCACCCCTCCACTTT.

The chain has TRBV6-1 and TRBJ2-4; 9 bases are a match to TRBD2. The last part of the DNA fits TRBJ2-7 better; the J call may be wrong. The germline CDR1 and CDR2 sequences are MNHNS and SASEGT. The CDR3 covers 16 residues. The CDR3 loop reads CASSFSSGTYPYEQYF. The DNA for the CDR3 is TGTGCCAGCAGTTTTTCTAGCGGGACCTATCCCTACGAGCAGTACTTC.

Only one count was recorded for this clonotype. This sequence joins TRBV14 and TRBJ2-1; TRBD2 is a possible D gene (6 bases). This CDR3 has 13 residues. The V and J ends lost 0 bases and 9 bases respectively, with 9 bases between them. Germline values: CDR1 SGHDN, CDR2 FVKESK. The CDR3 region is CASSQDLEGEQFF. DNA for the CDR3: TGTGCCAGCAGCCAAGACCTGGAGGGTGAGCAGTTCTTC. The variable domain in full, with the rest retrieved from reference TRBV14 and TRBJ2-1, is EAGVTQFPSHSVIEKGQTVTLRCDPISGHDNLYWYRRVMGKEIKFLLHFVKESKQDESGMPNNRFLAERTGGTYSTLKVQPAELEDSGVYFCASSQDLEGEQFFGPGTRLTVL.

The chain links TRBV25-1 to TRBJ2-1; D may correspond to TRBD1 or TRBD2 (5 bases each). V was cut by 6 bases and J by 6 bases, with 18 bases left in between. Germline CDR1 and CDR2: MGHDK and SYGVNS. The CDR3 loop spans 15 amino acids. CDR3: CASSEPGTTLNEQFF. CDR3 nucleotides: TGTGCCAGCAGCGAACCCGGGACGACTCTCAATGAGCAGTTCTTC.

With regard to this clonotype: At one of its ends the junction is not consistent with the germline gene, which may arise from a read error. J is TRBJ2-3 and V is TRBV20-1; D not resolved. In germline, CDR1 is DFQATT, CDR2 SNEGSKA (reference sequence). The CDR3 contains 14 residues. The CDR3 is CSAPFRAGTDAQYF. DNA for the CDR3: TGCAGTGCTCCCTTTAGGGCCGGCACAGATGCGCAGTATTTT.

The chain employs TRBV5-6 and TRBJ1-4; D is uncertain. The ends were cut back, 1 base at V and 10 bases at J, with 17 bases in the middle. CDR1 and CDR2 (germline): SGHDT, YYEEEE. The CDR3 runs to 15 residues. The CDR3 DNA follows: TGTGCCAGCAGCTTGCTAGGACCGTCGGAAGGAAAACTGTTTTTT. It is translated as CASSLLGPSEGKLFF.

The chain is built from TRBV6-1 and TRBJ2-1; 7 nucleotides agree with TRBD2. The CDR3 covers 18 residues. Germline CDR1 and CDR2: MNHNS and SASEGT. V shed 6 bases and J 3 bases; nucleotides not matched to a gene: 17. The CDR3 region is CASRTPGGAGRGYNEQFF. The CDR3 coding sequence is TGTGCCAGCAGAACACCGGGGGGTGCCGGCCGGGGCTACAATGAGCAGTTCTTC.

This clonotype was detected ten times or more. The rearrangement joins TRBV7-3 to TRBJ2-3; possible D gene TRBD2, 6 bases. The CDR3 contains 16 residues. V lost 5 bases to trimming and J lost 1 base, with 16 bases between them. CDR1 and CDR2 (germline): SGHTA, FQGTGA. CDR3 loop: CASSLLAVQGTDTQYF. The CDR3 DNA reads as TGTGCCAGCAGCCTACTAGCCGTCCAGGGCACAGATACGCAGTATTTT.

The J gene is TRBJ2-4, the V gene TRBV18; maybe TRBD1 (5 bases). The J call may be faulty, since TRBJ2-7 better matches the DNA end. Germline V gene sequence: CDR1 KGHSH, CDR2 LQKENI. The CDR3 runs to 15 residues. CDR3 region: CASSPGTQATYEQYF. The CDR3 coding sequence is TGTGCCAGCTCACCAGGAACACAGGCGACCTACGAGCAGTACTTC.

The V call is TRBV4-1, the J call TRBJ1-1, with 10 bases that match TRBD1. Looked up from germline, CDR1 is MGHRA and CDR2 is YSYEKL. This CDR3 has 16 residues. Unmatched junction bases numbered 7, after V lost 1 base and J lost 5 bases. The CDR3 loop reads CASSQGSGTGETEAFF. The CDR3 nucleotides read TGCGCCAGCAGCCAAGGTTCCGGGACAGGGGAAACTGAAGCTTTCTTT.

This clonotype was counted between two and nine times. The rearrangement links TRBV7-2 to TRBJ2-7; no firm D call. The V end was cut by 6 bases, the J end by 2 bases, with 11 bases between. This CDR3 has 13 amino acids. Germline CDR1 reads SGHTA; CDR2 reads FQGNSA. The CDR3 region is CASRASSTYEQYF. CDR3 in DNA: TGTGCCAGCAGGGCCAGTTCTACCTACGAGCAGTACTTC. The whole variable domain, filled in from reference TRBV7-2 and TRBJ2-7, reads GAGVSQSPSNKVTEKGKDVELRCDPISGHTALYWYRQSLGQGLEFLIYFQGNSAPDKSGLPSDRFSAERTGGSVSTLTIQRTQQEDSAVYLCASRASSTYEQYFGPGTRLTVT.

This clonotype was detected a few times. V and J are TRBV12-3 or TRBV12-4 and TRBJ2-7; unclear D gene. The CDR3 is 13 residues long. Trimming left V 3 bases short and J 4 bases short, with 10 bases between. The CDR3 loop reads CASSFSSQYEQYF. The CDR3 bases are TGTGCCAGCAGTTTTAGCTCCCAATACGAGCAGTACTTC.

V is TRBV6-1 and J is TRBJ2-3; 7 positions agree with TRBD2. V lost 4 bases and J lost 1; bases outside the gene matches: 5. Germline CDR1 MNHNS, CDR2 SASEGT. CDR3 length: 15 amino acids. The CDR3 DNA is TGTGCCAGCAGTGTGCGGGAGTTTGGCACAGATACGCAGTATTTT. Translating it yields CASSVREFGTDTQYF.

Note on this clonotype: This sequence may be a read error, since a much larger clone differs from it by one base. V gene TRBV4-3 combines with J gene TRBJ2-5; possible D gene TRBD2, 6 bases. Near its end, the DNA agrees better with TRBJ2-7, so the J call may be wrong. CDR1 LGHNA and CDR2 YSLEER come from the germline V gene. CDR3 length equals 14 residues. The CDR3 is CASSRGVGRYEQYF. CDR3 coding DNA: TGCGCCAGCAGCCGAGGCGTCGGGAGATACGAGCAGTACTTC.

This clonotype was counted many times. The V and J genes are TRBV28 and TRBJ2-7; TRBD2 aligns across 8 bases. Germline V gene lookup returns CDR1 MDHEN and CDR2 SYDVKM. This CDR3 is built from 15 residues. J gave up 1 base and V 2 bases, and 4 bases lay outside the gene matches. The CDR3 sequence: CASSLQGGRSYEQYF. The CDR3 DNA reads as TGTGCCAGCAGTTTACAGGGCGGGAGGTCCTACGAGCAGTACTTC.

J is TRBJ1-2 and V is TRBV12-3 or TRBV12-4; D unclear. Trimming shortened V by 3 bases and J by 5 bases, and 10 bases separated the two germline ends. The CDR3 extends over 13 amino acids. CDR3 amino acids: CASSLHSQYGYTF. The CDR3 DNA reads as TGTGCCAGCAGTTTGCACAGTCAATATGGCTACACCTTC.

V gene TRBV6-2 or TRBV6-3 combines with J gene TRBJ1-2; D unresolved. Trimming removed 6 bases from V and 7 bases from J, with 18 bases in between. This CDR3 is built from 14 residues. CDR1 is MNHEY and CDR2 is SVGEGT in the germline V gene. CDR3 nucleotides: TGTGCCAGCAGCCCTGGGGAAAGGGCCTGTGGCTACACCTTC. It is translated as CASSPGERACGYTF.

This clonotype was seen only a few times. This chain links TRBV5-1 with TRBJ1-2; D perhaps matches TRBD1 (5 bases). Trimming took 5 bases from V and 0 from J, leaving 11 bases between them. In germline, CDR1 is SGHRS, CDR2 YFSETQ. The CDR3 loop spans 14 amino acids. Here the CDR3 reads CASSRDQANYGYTF. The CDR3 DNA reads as TGCGCCAGCAGTCGGGACCAAGCTAACTATGGCTACACCTTC.